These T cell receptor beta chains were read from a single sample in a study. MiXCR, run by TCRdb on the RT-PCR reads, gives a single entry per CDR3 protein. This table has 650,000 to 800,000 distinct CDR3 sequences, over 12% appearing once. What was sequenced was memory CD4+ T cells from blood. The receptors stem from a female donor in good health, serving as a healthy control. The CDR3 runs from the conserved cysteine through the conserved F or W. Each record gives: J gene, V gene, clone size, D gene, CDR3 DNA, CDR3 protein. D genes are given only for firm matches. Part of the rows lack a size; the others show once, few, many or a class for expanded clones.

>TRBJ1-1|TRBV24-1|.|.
TGTGCCACCAGTAGAACAGAGGACACTGAAGCTTTCTTT
CATSRTEDTEAFF
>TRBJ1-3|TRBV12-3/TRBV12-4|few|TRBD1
TGTGCCAGCAGTTCTCGGGACAGGTTCTCTGGAAACACCATATATTTT
CASSSRDRFSGNTIYF
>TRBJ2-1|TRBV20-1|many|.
TGCAGCCTCTCCCCCCCGGTTTCCTACAATGAGCAGTTCTTC
CSLSPPVSYNEQFF
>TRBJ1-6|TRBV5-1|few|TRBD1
TGCGCCAGCAGCCCGTGGGGGGTTACCGGGACAGGGGTCTCACCCCTCCACTTT
CASSPWGVTGTGVSPLHF
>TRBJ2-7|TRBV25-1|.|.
TGTGCCAGCAGGGAAGCCCAGGGTCTCTCCTACGAGCAGTACTTC
CASREAQGLSYEQYF
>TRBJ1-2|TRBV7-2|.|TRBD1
TGTGCCAGCAGCGCAGACAGGGATCGGGGCTACACCTTC
CASSADRDRGYTF
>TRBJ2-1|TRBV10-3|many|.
TGTGCCATCAGTGATAGCACAGGGTCGACCCCCTACAATGAGCAGTTCTTC
CAISDSTGSTPYNEQFF
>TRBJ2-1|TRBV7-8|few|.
TGTGCCAGCAGCCTTACAACTCCCCTGCTGGGGGGTGTAGTGGAGCAGTTCTTC
CASSLTTPLLGGVVEQFF
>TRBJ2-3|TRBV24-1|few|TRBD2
TGTGCCACCAGTGACCCCACTAGCGGAGGGCCAGGCACAGATACGCAGTATTTT
CATSDPTSGGPGTDTQYF
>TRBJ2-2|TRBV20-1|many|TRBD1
TGCAGTGCTAGAGATGAGGCAGGGGGGAACACCGGGGAGCTGTTTTTT
CSARDEAGGNTGELFF
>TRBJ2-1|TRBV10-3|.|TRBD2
TGTGCCATCAGTGAGAGGAGTAGCGGGAATGAGCAGTTCTTC
CAISERSSGNEQFF
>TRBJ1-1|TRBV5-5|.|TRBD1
TGTGCCAGCAGCCCCCGGACAGGGAAGGGTGGCACTGAAGCTTTCTTT
CASSPRTGKGGTEAFF
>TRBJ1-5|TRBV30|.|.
TGTGCCTGGATGCGGTTGGTGGGTTCGGGCAATCAGCCCCAGCATTTT
CAWMRLVGSGNQPQHF
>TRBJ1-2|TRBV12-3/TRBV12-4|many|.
TGTGCCAGCAGTCCCGGACGTAGAGGCTACACCTTC
CASSPGRRGYTF
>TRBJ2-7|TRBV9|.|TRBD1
TGTGCCAGCAGCGTAGAGACAGGGTACGAGCAGTACTTC
CASSVETGYEQYF
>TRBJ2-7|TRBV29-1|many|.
TGCAGCGTCTCGGACGGTGGGAACTCCTACGAGCAGTACTTC
CSVSDGGNSYEQYF
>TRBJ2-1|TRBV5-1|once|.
TGCGCCAGCGGCTTCATGGGATCAGCCGGCCTCAATGAGCAGTTCTTC
CASGFMGSAGLNEQFF
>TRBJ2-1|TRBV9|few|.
TGTGCCAGCAGCGTACGCGGGGAGGACTACAATGAGCAGTTCTTC
CASSVRGEDYNEQFF
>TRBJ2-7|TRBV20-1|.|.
TGCAGTGCCCCAGGGGCAGGGAAGGGCTACGAGCAGTACTTC
CSAPGAGKGYEQYF
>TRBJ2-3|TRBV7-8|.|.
TGTGCCAGCAGCCTAACGAACGGTCCTCAGGGGGATACGCAGTATTTT
CASSLTNGPQGDTQYF
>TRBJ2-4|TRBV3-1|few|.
TGTGCCAGCAGCCTTTTGGCTTCGCAAAACATTCAGTACTTC
CASSLLASQNIQYF
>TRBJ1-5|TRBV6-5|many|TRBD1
TGTGCCAGCAGTCCACAGGGGGGCACGGATCAGCCCCAGCATTTT
CASSPQGGTDQPQHF
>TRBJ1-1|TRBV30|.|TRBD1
TGTGCCTGGGACAGGGGGCGAGGAACTGAAGCTTTCTTT
CAWDRGRGTEAFF
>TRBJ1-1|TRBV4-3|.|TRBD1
TGCGCCAGCAGCCAAGACACAGGGGTAGGGACTGAAGCTTTCTTT
CASSQDTGVGTEAFF
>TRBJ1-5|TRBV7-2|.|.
TGTGCCAGCAGCTTAGTGGGGGCAGGGGCTCCCCAGCATTTT
CASSLVGAGAPQHF
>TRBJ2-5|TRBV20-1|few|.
TGCAGTGCTAGAGATATAGGAGGCGGAGAGACCCAGTACTTC
CSARDIGGGETQYF
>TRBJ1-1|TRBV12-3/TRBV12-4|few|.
TGTGCCAGCAGTTTCCAGGCGCAGGGCGGCACTGAAGCTTTCTTT
CASSFQAQGGTEAFF
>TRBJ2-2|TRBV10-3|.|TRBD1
TGTGCCATCAGTGAGCCAGACAGGGGCACCGGGGAGCTGTTTTTT
CAISEPDRGTGELFF
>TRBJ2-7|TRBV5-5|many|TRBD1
TGTGCCAGCAGCTGGGGACAGGGATCCTACGAGCAGTACTTC
CASSWGQGSYEQYF
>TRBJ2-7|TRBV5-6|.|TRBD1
TGTGCCAGCAGCTTGGGGGGACAGGGTCGACGCGGAGCCTATTTCGAGCAGTACTTC
CASSLGGQGRRGAYFEQYF
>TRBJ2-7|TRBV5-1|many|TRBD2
TGCGCCAGCAGCTTGAACCGGGGGGTTAGCGACCACTACGAGCAGTACTTC
CASSLNRGVSDHYEQYF
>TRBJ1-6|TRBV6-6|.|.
TGTGCCAGCCACTATAATTCACCCCTCCACTTT
CASHYNSPLHF
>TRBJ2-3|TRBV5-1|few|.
TGCGCCAGCAGCTTGGCCCGAACTCCCACAGATACGCAGTATTTT
CASSLARTPTDTQYF
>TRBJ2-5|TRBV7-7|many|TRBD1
TGTGCTAGCAGCTTTACAGGGGGGCCCCAAGAGACCCAGTACTTC
CASSFTGGPQETQYF
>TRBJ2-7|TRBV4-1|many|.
TGCGCCAGCAGCCAAGGTGTCCAGAGCGAGCAGTACTTC
CASSQGVQSEQYF
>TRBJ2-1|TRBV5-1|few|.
TGCGCCAGCGGGGAAACGGGTGAGCAGTTCTTC
CASGETGEQFF
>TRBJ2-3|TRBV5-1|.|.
TGCGCCAGCAGCTTGGTACAGGGTGTGGGGGATACGCAGTATTTT
CASSLVQGVGDTQYF
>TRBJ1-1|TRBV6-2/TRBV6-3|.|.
TGTGCCATTCGAGGTTGGACTGAAGCTTTCTTT
CAIRGWTEAFF
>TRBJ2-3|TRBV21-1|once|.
TGTGCCAGCAGCAACCGGGACCTCATGGGAGATACGCAGTATTTT
CASSNRDLMGDTQYF
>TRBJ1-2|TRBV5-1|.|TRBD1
TGCGCCAGCAGCTCGGGACAGGGGGTCTCTGGCTACACCTTC
CASSSGQGVSGYTF
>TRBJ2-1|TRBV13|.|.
TGTGCCAGCAGCTTAAAAGACAGACCCTACAATGAGCAGTTCTTC
CASSLKDRPYNEQFF
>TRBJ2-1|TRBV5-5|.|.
TGTGCCAGCAACTTGCCTGGCGTCTACAATGAGCAGTTCTTC
CASNLPGVYNEQFF
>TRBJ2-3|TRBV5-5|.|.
TGTGCCAGCAGCTTGTACTACACGGGCGCTTCTAGCACAGATACGCAGTATTTT
CASSLYYTGASSTDTQYF
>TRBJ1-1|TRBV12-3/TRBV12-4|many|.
TGTGCCAGCAGTTTCGCATTCGGGATCACTGAAGCTTTCTTT
CASSFAFGITEAFF
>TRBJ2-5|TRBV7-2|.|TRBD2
TGTGCCAGCAGCTTAGGACTAGCGGGGGGGCTTACGTACTTC
CASSLGLAGGLTYF
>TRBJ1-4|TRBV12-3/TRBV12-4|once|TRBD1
TGTGCCAGCAGGCCGACAGGGTTTGAAAAACTGTTTTTT
CASRPTGFEKLFF
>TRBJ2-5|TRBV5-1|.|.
TGCGCCAGCAGCTTAGAGGGAAAGATAGAGACCCAGTACTTC
CASSLEGKIETQYF
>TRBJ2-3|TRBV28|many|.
TGTGCCAGCAGTTTGGGCGGGGCCACAGATACGCAGTATTTT
CASSLGGATDTQYF
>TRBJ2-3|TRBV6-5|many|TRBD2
TGTGCCAGCAAGTCCAGCGGGGGCACAGATACGCAGTATTTT
CASKSSGGTDTQYF
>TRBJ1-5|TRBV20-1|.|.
TGCAGTATCCACAGGGAAGGGCAGCCCCAGCATTTT
CSIHREGQPQHF
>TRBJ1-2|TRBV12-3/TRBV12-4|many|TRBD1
TGTGCCAGCAGTTTTGGACAGGGTAACTATGGCTACACCTTC
CASSFGQGNYGYTF
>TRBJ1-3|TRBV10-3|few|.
TGTGCCATCAGATACTCCTCTGGAAACACCATATATTTT
CAIRYSSGNTIYF
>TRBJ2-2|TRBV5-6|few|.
TGTGCCAGCAGCTACGGGGTGGAGAACACCGGGGAGCTGTTTTTT
CASSYGVENTGELFF
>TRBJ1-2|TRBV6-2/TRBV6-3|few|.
TGTGCCAGCAGTTATAACAGTCAGGTCGGTGGCTACACCTTC
CASSYNSQVGGYTF
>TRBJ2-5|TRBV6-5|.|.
TGTGCCAGCAGTTACATGGGTGTTGGTTCAGAGACCCAGTACTTC
CASSYMGVGSETQYF
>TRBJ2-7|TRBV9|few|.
TGTGCCAGCAGCGTGGGCGGTTCCAACGAGCAGTACTTC
CASSVGGSNEQYF
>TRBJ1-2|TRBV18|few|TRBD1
TGTGCCAGCTCACCGGGGACAGGGAACTATCGCAATGGCTACACCTTC
CASSPGTGNYRNGYTF
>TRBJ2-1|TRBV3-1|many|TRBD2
TGTGCCAGCAGCCAAGGGCTGACTAGCGGGAGAGGGGGCTCCTACAATGAGCAGTTCTTC
CASSQGLTSGRGGSYNEQFF
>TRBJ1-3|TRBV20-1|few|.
TGCAGTGCTAGTGGTCCTACTGGAAACACCATATATTTT
CSASGPTGNTIYF